This TCR beta chain was captured by sequencing in a study of blood T cell repertoires in COVID-19. Across the study: Acute and convalescent COVID-19 samples came from the United States, Italy and Spain.

Germline lookup yields CDR1 SGDLS and CDR2 YYNGEE. J was trimmed by 3 bases and V by 1 base; bases with no gene match: 7. CDR3 length: 17 residues. Original analysis: Amplified reference gene primers provided the basis for estimating nucleated cell counts. Method: immunoSEQ multiplex PCR; TCRdb's copy keeps in-frame clones and lacks some. Clone size and V and J calls were adopted from that table, with D and trimming inferred from the DNA. The sample includes 150,000 to 200,000 clones, over 70% seen only once; the top ten take about 18%. This receptor was taken from a man in his sixties with active or convalescent COVID-19. Sample: peripheral blood. This rearrangement joins TRBV9 to TRBJ2-3; the match to TRBD2 covers 11 bases. The CDR3 protein is CASSVRGLAARTDTQYF. CDR3 bases: TGTGCCAGCAGCGTAAGGGGACTAGCGGCTAGAACAGATACGCAGTATTTT.